Sequencing of this T cell receptor (beta chain) was carried out in a study of blood T cell repertoires in COVID-19 (dated by TCRdb to about 2020). A note on the overall study: Collaborator samples came from the United States, Italy and Spain and covered acute and convalescent phases of COVID-19. The material from the prospective study consisted of cDNA or gDNA derived from T cells, B-cell-depleted T cells, or PBMCs. Deeply sampled blood TCRbeta repertoires from subjects exposed to, actively infected with, or recovered from COVID-19 were included in the dataset. The repertoires were released in a freely available public database intended as a resource for research on the immune response to SARS-CoV-2. The samples were drawn from the first 160 participants of the ongoing ImmuneRACE study and from about 1,200 subjects provided by 6 global collaborators. The sample metadata nearly always contained a de-identified subject ID, COVID-19 status, age in years and sex. Where available, HLA class I and class II types were taken from metadata supplied by the sample provider and were not determined by assay-based typing.

The CDR3 goes from the cysteine to the phenylalanine over 17 residues. Only CDR3 DNA remains: 51 bases, in frame from the first base. CDR1 and CDR2 (SGHAT, FQNNGV) derive from the germline V gene. V sheds 5 bases and J sheds 0 bases, leaving 16 bases between their ends. Whole blood was collected in K2EDTA tubes by collaborating institutions according to the institutions' own protocols. For TCRbeta analysis, collaborators shipped samples in one of three forms: frozen whole blood, isolated PBMCs, or DNA extracted from either of those sample types. TCRbeta CDR3 regions were amplified from genomic DNA by means of the immunoSEQ Assay, a bias-controlled multiplex PCR. Concerning the study's data processing: Within the assay, amplification of reference gene primers was used to estimate how many nucleated cells each sample contained. To quantify the absolute abundance of each unique TCRbeta CDR3 rearrangement, sequence reads were collapsed and filtered. For each sample, productive Simpson clonality was calculated by taking the square root of Simpson's diversity index across productive rearrangements. TCRdb limited this immuneACCESS table to in-frame rearrangements with V and J called. A share of clones is missing; checked studies link under half to unresolved V genes, and the rest is unexplained. That table supplies the V and J calls and clone size; D and trimming were determined from the DNA. The sample profile shows 60,000 to 80,000 clones; approximately 85% of them were found once. Together, the top ten hold approximately 23% of the sample.

Turning to this clone: The clone's antigen remains unknown. No much larger clone is present one base from it, and per-base qualities are unavailable.

The full study reports these points: Clinical and demographic metadata were provided uncurated, with the amount varying by source and participant.

The chain links TRBV11-2 with TRBJ1-4, with no reliable assignment of the D segment. The source is a man aged 50 to 60 with acute or convalescent COVID-19. The sample was peripheral blood. The CDR3: CASSRNTPGATNEKLFF. In nucleotide form, the sequence is TGTGCCAGCAGCCGGAATACCCCAGGCGCAACTAATGAAAAACTGTTTTTT.